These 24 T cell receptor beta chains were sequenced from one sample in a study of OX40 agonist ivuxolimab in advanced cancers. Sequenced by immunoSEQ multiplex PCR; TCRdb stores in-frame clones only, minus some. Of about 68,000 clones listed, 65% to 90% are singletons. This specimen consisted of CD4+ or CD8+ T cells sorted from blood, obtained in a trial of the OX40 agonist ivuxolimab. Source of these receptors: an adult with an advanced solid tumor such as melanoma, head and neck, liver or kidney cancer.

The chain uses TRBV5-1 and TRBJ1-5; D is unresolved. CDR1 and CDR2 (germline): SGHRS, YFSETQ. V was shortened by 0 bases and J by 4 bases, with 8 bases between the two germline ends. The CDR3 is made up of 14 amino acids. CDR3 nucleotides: TGCGCCAGCAGCTTGGCCTTCAGGAATCAGCCCCAGCATTTT. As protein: CASSLAFRNQPQHF.

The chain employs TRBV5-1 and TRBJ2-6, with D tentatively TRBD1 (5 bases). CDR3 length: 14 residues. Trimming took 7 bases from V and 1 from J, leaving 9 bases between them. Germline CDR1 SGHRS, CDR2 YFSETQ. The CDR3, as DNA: TGCGCCAGCCAGGACAAGTCTGGGGCCAACGTCCTGACTTTC. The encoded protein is CASQDKSGANVLTF.

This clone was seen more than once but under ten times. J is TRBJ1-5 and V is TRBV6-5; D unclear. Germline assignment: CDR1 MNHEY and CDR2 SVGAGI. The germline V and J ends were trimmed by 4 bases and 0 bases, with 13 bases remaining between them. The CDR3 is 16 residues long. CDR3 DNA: TGTGCCAGCAGTTCCTGGGCGGTAAATAGCAATCAGCCCCAGCATTTT. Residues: CASSSWAVNSNQPQHF.

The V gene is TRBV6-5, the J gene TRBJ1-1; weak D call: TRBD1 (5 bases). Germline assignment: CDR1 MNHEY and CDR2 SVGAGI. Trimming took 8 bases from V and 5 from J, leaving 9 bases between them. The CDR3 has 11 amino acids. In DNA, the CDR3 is TGTGCCAGCCTGGGGCGGACTGAAGCTTTCTTT. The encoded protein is CASLGRTEAFF.

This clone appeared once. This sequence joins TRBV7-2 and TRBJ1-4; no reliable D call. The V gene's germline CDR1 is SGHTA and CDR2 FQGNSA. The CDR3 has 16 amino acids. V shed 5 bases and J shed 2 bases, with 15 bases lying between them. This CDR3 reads CASSLTGATTNEKLFF. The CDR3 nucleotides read TGTGCCAGCAGCCTAACCGGCGCGACTACTAATGAAAAACTGTTTTTT. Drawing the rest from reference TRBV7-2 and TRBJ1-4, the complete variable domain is GAGVSQSPSNKVTEKGKDVELRCDPISGHTALYWYRQSLGQGLEFLIYFQGNSAPDKSGLPSDRFSAERTGGSVSTLTIQRTQQEDSAVYLCASSLTGATTNEKLFFGSGTQLSVL.

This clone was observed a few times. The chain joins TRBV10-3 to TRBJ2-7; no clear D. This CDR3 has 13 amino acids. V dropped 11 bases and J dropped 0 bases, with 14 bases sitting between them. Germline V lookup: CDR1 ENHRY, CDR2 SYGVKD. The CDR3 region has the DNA TGTGCCTCCCTCGGGCTGTCCTCCTACGAGCAGTACTTC. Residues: CASLGLSSYEQYF.

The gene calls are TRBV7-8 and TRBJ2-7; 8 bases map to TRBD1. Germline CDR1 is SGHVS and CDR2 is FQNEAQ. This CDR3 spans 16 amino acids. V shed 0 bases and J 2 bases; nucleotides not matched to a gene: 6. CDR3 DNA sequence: TGTGCCAGCAGCTTAGCGAGCCCAGGGGGCACCTACGAGCAGTACTTC. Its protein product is CASSLASPGGTYEQYF.

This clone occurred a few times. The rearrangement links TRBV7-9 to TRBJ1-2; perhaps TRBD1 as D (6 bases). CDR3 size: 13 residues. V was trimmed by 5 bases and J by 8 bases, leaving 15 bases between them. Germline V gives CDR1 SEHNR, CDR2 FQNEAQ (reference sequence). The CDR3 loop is CASSPQGVGGYTF. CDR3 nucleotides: TGTGCCAGCAGCCCACAGGGAGTTGGCGGCTACACCTTC.

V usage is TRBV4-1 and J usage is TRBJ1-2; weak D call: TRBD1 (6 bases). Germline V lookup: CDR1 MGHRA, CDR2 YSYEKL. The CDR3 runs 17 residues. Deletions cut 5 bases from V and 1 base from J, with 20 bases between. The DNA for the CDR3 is TGCGCCAGCAGCGGATTTGCCCTAGGCAGGGGTAACTATGGCTACACCTTC. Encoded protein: CASSGFALGRGNYGYTF.

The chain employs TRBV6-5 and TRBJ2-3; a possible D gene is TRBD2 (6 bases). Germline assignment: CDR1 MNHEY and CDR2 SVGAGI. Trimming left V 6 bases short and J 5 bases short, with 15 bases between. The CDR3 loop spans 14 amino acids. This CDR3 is CASRGTLYGDTQYF. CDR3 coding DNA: TGTGCCAGCAGAGGGACTCTTTATGGAGATACGCAGTATTTT.

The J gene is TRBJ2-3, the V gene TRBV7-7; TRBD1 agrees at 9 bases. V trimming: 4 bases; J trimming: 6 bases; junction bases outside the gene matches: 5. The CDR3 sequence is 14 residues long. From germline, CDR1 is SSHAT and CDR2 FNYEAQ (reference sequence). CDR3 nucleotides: TGTGCCAGCAGCTCCGGGACAGGGAAGGATACGCAGTATTTT. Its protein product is CASSSGTGKDTQYF.

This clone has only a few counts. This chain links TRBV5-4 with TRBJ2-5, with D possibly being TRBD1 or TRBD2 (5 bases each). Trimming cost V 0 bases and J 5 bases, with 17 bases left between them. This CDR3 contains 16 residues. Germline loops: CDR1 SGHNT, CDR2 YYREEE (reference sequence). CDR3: CASSLGPGLGEETQYF. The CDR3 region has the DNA TGTGCCAGCAGCTTGGGCCCGGGGCTTGGGGAGGAGACCCAGTACTTC.

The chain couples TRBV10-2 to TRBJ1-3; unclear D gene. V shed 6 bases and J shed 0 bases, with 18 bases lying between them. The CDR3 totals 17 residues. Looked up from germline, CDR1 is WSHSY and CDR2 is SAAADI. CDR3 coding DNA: TGCGCCAGCAGAGAGGGCTTTGGAGGGCACTCTGGAAACACCATATATTTT. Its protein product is CASREGFGGHSGNTIYF.

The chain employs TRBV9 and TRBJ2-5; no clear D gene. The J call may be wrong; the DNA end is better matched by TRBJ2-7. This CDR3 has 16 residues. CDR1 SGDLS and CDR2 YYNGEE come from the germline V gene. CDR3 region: CASSPPSIDERAEQYF. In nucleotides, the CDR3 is TGTGCCAGCAGCCCCCCCTCTATAGACGAAAGGGCCGAGCAGTACTTC.

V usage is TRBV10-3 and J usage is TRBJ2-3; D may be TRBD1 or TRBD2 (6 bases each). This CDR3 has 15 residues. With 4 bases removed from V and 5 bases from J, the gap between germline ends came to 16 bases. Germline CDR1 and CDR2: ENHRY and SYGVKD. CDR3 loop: CAISVSGAQGDTQYF. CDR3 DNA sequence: TGTGCCATCAGTGTCTCGGGGGCGCAGGGAGATACGCAGTATTTT.

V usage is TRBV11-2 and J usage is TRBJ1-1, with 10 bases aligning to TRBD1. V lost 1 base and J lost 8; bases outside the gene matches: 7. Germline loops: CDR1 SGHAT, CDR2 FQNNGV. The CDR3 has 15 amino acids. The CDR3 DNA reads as TGTGCCAGCAGCTTAGTAGGAGGGACAGGGGAGGAAGCTTTCTTT. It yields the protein CASSLVGGTGEEAFF.

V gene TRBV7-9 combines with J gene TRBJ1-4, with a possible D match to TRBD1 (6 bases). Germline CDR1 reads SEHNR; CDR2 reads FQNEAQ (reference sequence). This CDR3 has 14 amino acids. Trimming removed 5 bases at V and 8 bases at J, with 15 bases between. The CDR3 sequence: CASSPTGIGEKLFF. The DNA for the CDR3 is TGTGCCAGCAGCCCCACAGGGATCGGGGAAAAACTGTTTTTT.

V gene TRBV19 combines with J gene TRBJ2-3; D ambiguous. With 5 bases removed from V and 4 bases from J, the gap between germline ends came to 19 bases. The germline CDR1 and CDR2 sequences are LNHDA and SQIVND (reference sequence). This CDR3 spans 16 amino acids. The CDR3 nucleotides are TGTGCCAGTAGTTCACCTGGTAGGCCACCCCCAGATACGCAGTATTTT. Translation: CASSSPGRPPPDTQYF.

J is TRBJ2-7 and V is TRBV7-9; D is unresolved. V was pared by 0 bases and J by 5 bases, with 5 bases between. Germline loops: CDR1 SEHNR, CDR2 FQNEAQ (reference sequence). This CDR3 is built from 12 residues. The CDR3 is CASSLAPNEQYF. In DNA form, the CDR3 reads TGTGCCAGCAGCTTAGCCCCGAACGAGCAGTACTTC. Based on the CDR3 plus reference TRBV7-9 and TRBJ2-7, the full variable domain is DTGVSQNPRHKITKRGQNVTFRCDPISEHNRLYWYRQTLGQGPEFLTYFQNEAQLEKSRLLSDRFSAERPKGSFSTLEIQRTEQGDSAMYLCASSLAPNEQYFGPGTRLTVT.

CDR3 protein: CASSPRTGKGEQYF. The CDR3 DNA is TGTGCCAGCAGCCCTCGGACAGGGAAGGGCGAGCAGTACTTC. The chain is built from TRBV7-2 and TRBJ2-7; 8 bases align to TRBD1. V lost 5 bases and J lost 6; bases outside the gene matches: 9. Germline values: CDR1 SGHTA, CDR2 FQGNSA. CDR3 length equals 14 residues. Full variable domain (outside the CDR3, taken from reference TRBV7-2 and TRBJ2-7): GAGVSQSPSNKVTEKGKDVELRCDPISGHTALYWYRQSLGQGLEFLIYFQGNSAPDKSGLPSDRFSAERTGGSVSTLTIQRTQQEDSAVYLCASSPRTGKGEQYFGPGTRLTVT.

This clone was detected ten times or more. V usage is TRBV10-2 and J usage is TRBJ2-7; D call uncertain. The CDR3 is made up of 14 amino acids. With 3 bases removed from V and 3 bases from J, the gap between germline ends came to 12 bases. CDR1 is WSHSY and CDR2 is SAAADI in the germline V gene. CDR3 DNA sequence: TGCGCCAGCAGTGAAAAGGGCCTCTACTACGAGCAGTACTTC. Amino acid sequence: CASSEKGLYYEQYF.

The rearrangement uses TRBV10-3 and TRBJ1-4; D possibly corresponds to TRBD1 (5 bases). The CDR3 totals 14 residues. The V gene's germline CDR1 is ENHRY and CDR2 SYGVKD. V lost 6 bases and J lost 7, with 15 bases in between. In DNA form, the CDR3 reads TGTGCCATCAGGGTGGGGGGAGTCGGTGAAAAACTGTTTTTT. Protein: CAIRVGGVGEKLFF.

CDR3 protein: CASSFREDTSPLHF. Written as DNA, the CDR3 is TGTGCCAGCAGCTTTAGGGAGGATACTTCACCCCTCCACTTT. The chain carries TRBV5-6 and TRBJ1-6; D unclear. Germline V lookup: CDR1 SGHDT, CDR2 YYEEEE. Deletions cut 2 bases from V and 9 bases from J, with 12 bases between. CDR3 length: 14 residues.

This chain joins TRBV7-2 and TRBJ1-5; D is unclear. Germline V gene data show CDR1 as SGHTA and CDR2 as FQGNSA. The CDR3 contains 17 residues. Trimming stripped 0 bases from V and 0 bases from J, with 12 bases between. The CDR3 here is CASSLATTSNSNQPQHF. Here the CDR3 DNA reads TGTGCCAGCAGCTTAGCCACAACCAGCAATAGCAATCAGCCCCAGCATTTT.